This note documents a single T cell receptor (beta chain) sequence. Its antigen remains unidentified. Base qualities are not at hand, and no much larger clone is one base apart. The cohort comprised 710 or so healthy bone marrow donors. At the time of sampling, all cohort members were nominally healthy, though unrecorded immune exposures were likely present. The donor was CMV seropositive and belonged to the group of 250 to 300 seropositive cohort members. A peripheral blood sample was collected from each donor, and TCR beta sequencing was performed on peripheral blood mononuclear cells. Genomic DNA was extracted from the blood cell samples with the Qiagen DNeasy Blood Extraction Kit. These data are taken from a study of cytomegalovirus exposure and HLA in healthy donors (dated by TCRdb to the late 2010s). Regarding the complete study: An earlier analysis of about 530 of the donors reported 250 to 300 Gb of sequence data and approximately 120 million unique TCR beta sequences obtained from about 200 million T cells. An early release covering 500 to 750 HLA-typed donors comprised approximately 290 gigabases of sequencing data and 85 million or so unique TCR sequences. Among the roughly 380 genotyped donors, 81% belonged to the genetic ancestry cluster associated with self-reported Caucasian donors. The study aimed to test whether cataloging public T cell receptors could reveal signatures of past pathogen exposure. The study profiled the T cell repertoires of about 720 subjects by immunosequencing and related them to cytomegalovirus serostatus. Along with the approximately 650-subject first cohort, a separate validation cohort of roughly 110 different subjects was used. The study combined high-throughput TCR immunosequencing, statistical association of individual TCRs with disease status, and machine learning to predict cytomegalovirus infection status. In a later analysis, previously published TCR beta repertoires from some 640 donors were re-analyzed and high-resolution HLA genotyping was added so that TCR occurrence patterns could be studied. Rather than drawing on any new phenotypic data, the later analysis identified candidate immune exposures from TCR beta sequences and the way those sequences occurred across donors. An earlier analysis of 587 of the donors used high-throughput TCR beta sequencing to judge whether each TCR beta V gene segment behaved as functional or pseudogenic. Alongside the repertoire data, information on donor age, sex, ethnicity and CMV serostatus was compiled. A later genetic analysis used genome-wide SNP genotypes for 398 of the 666 donors, treating that subset as a discovery cohort. Every discovery cohort repertoire had been produced on one sequencing platform. Both class I and class II loci were covered by HLA typing, at four-digit resolution. The number of typed donors differed by locus: roughly 620-630 for A, B, C, DRB1 and DQB1; 500 to 550 for DQA1; approximately 600 for DPA1; and about 450 for DPB1. Five DR-DQ haplotypes were handled as single units for association and clustering, since linkage in the cohort was strong. Among some 410 genotyped donors of the cohort, an average of roughly 240,000 unique TCR beta nucleotide sequences were sequenced per donor, approximately 20% of them non-productive.

V sheds 4 bases and J sheds 0 bases, leaving 13 bases between their ends. The CDR3 starts with the cysteine, ends with the phenylalanine, and has 16 residues. Kept here is only the CDR3 DNA, which spans 48 bases and is read in frame from base 1. Looking up the germline V gene yields CDR1 MRHNA and CDR2 SNTAGT. The study at large found these results: According to a later analysis, parvovirus B19, influenza, CMV and Epstein-Barr virus appeared linked to several top co-occurrence clusters. The study listed over 150 TCR beta chains as associated with cytomegalovirus. Sequencing depth was assumed to be roughly uniform across donors in the presence/absence analyses, though that assumption may not hold. In a later analysis, HLA-associated TCR beta chains showed more clonal expansion and lower generation probabilities than non-associated chains that were equally common. Across donors, most TCR sequences were observed very rarely, whereas some public TCRs were present in many individuals. According to the authors, the approach could potentially be generalized to other disease states and immunological phenotypes. A further reported finding was that TCR beta sequences accurately predicted the HLA-A and HLA-B alleles for most subjects in the first cohort. When HLA alleles, especially DR and DQ, strongly co-occurred, TCR associations were difficult to assign to individual alleles. A later genetic analysis associated a missense DCLRE1C variant with V-gene and J-gene trimming of TCR beta chains, and an independent cohort replicated the association. Over 15 rarely observed V segments, including chromosome 9 orphons, were excluded from the earlier analysis of several hundred of the donors because counts were too low. The only immune exposure information available for the cohort was CMV serostatus. According to a later analysis, TCR association rates differed among HLA loci, with DRB1 alleles showing the most associated TCRs and HLA-C alleles showing the fewest. The classifier was reported to diagnose cytomegalovirus status with high specificity and sensitivity in both the original cohort and the validation cohort. A few of the identified cytomegalovirus-associated TCR beta chains were confirmed in vitro to be specific for cytomegalovirus antigens. Broadly in line with IMGT annotations, most TCR beta V segments showed up in productive rearrangements about 87% or about 30% of the time in an earlier analysis of about 500 of the donors. According to a later genetic analysis, donors in an Asian-associated ancestry cluster had fewer N-insertions in productive TCRs than the approximately 670-donor mean. In this cohort, only TCR beta chains were sequenced, and detectable features were limited by the absence of alpha or paired-chain data. Because some donors lacked HLA typing at each locus, the association tests relied only on the typed subset. According to a later analysis, most CMV-associated TCR beta chains appeared to be HLA-restricted, and the HLA associations seemed to be driven largely by CMV exposure. Linkage disequilibrium might explain the correlated functional status among segregating V segments, but an unknown experimental factor could not be excluded. The 87-base-pair reads could not distinguish some IMGT-functional V segments, including TRBV6-2 and TRBV6-3, so those segments were excluded. At a false discovery rate of 0.05, a later analysis linked about 17,000 TCR beta sequences to specific HLA alleles. A group of highly shared sequence variants was considered likely to be a technical artifact of the sequencing pipeline.

The method behind the library was the immunoSEQ multiplex PCR assay. For the multiplex PCR, a mixture combining 60 forward primers for TCR Vbeta segments and 13 reverse primers for TCR Jbeta segments was used. Amplification of the CDR3 region of rearranged TCR beta genes was performed with a multiplex PCR assay on genomic DNA. Amplified TCR beta libraries were sequenced as 87-base-pair reads on the Illumina HiSeq System. As for how the authors treated the data: Across the roughly 700 repertoires, a later analysis counted 80 million or so unique TCR beta chains, around 11 million of which were shared by at least two donors. Raw reads were error-corrected and collapsed into unique sequences with a nearest-neighbor algorithm that merged closely related sequences to remove PCR and sequencing errors. CDR3 sequences were aligned to IMGT reference sequences to assign V, D and J gene segments. For a sequence to be retained, a match of at least six nucleotides to both a V gene segment and a J gene segment was required. A rearrangement counted as productive if the CDR3 had no stop codons and remained in frame with V and J, and every other rearrangement counted as non-productive. Following IMGT convention, CDR3 was defined as the stretch from the second conserved V-encoded cysteine up to the conserved J-encoded phenylalanine. The earlier analysis of 550 to 650 of the donors excluded any sequence lacking an unambiguous match to a single V gene segment. In an earlier analysis of roughly 500 of the donors, V segments were called functional above 56.7% productive rearrangements and were called segregating when the between-donor standard deviation exceeded 5%. To diagnose cytomegalovirus status from the catalog of TCR beta chain sequences, a statistical classification framework was built. A later analysis assigned V and J genes by comparing TCR nucleotide sequences with IMGT/GENE-DB human TR gene sequences. In a later analysis, CDR3 sequences and most-parsimonious VDJ recombination scenarios were assigned using the TCRdist pipeline. A later analysis defined each TCR beta chain by its CDR3 amino acid sequence plus V-gene family, and excluded reads lacking a unique V-gene family. A later analysis removed 592 highly shared, low-generation-probability nucleotide sequences to deal with suspected cross-contamination and a sequencing artifact. A later analysis calculated a clonal expansion index for each public chain from normalized within-repertoire ranks of inferred template counts. A later analysis computed generation probabilities with a VDJ recombination model fitted to out-of-frame rearrangements, and checked the results against IGoR. Hypergeometric tests were used in a later analysis to score TCR-TCR, TCR-HLA and TCR-CMV co-occurrence, with a repertoire-size bias correction applied to the TCR pairs. To estimate false discovery rates, a later analysis permuted the HLA or CMV assignments 20 times. In a later analysis, co-occurring TCRs were grouped using DBSCAN, and TCRdist sequence similarity was added for clustering within HLA-allele-positive subsets. For co-occurrence clustering, repertoires with fewer than 30,000 or more than 120,000 public chains were excluded, along with about five repertoires with anomalous nucleotide sharing. TCRdb obtained this table from immuneACCESS and retained in-frame rearrangements with V and J assigned. These tables miss some clones; where compared with another copy, unresolved V genes account for less than half of the shortfall, and the remainder is unexplained. That table supplies the V and J calls and clone size; D and trimming were determined from the DNA. Counted in this sample were roughly 92,000 clones; 80% to 85% of them appeared once. The ten largest clones add up to around 4.2% of the sample.

The sequence derives from a woman in her seventies in good health and CMV-seropositive. The sample comprised PBMCs. The V and J genes are TRBV6-4 and TRBJ2-1; TRBD2 is perhaps the D gene, given 6 matching bases. DNA sequence: TGTGCCAGCAGTGCCGGAGCGGGTTTCTCCTACAATGAGCAGTTCTTC. Its translation reads: CASSAGAGFSYNEQFF.